The 29 T cell receptor beta chains listed next were all sequenced from one sample in a study of OX40 agonist ivuxolimab in advanced cancers. Produced via immunoSEQ multiplex PCR; TCRdb's table is partial and in-frame only. The table has under 90,000 clones, roughly nine tenths seen once. Sequenced material: CD4+ or CD8+ T cells sorted from blood, taken in a trial of the OX40 agonist ivuxolimab. The receptors shown here come from an adult with an advanced solid tumor such as melanoma, head and neck, liver or kidney cancer.

The DNA of the CDR3 is TGCGCCAGCAGCGATTTGCAGGGGGGAGGAAGTGAAGCTTTCTTT. It yields the protein CASSDLQGGGSEAFF. V and J are TRBV5-1 and TRBJ1-1, with TRBD1 matching 7 bases. CDR1 SGHRS and CDR2 YFSETQ come from the germline V gene. V trimming: 4 bases; J trimming: 7 bases; junction bases outside the gene matches: 13. CDR3 size: 15 residues.

The J gene is TRBJ1-5, the V gene TRBV30; TRBD1 aligns across 7 bases. V dropped 0 bases and J dropped 6; count of bases not matched to a gene: 5. CDR3 length equals 14 residues. Looked up from germline, CDR1 is GTSNPN and CDR2 is SVGIG (reference sequence). This chain's CDR3 is CAWSVSGGVQPQHF. CDR3 DNA: TGTGCCTGGAGTGTATCAGGGGGTGTTCAGCCCCAGCATTTT.

Written as DNA, the CDR3 is TGTGCCAGCAGTTTTATTGGACTTTACAATGAGCAGTTCTTC. Translation gives CASSFIGLYNEQFF. This chain uses TRBV27 with TRBJ2-1; tentatively, D is TRBD2 (5 bases). This CDR3 region has 14 residues. Trimming shortened V by 3 bases and J by 4 bases, and 10 bases separated the two germline ends. The V gene's germline CDR1 is MNHEY and CDR2 SMNVEV (reference sequence).

CDR3 in amino acids: CASSPRQPGYTF. As DNA, the CDR3 is TGTGCCAGCTCACCTCGGCAGCCGGGCTACACCTTC. V is TRBV18 and J is TRBJ1-2; D gene unclear. Germline-derived CDR1 and CDR2 are KGHSH and LQKENI. The CDR3 length is 12 residues. The germline V and J ends were trimmed by 3 bases and 8 bases, with 10 bases remaining between them.

This chain uses TRBV5-1 with TRBJ2-5; possible D gene TRBD2, 6 bases. There are 13 residues in the CDR3. The V end was cut by 5 bases, the J end by 5 bases, with 13 bases between. Germline V lookup: CDR1 SGHRS, CDR2 YFSETQ. The CDR3 nucleotides read TGCGCCAGCAGGGACTATCAGGCGGAGACCCAGTACTTC. Amino acids: CASRDYQAETQYF.

This clone was recorded a few times. The genes are TRBV19 and TRBJ1-3; 7 bases align to TRBD1. Looked up from germline, CDR1 is LNHDA and CDR2 is SQIVND (reference sequence). This CDR3 spans 16 amino acids. Losses at the gene ends were 4 bases for V and 0 bases for J; bases not matched to a gene: 6. CDR3 sequence reads: CASSTDRASSGNTIYF. The DNA of the CDR3 is TGTGCCAGTAGTACCGACAGGGCTAGCTCTGGAAACACCATATATTTT.

The rearrangement uses TRBV7-6 and TRBJ2-3; a weak D match, TRBD1 (5 bases). The V gene lost 5 bases and the J gene lost 1 base, with 13 bases spanning the gap. The germline V gene encodes CDR1 SGHVS and CDR2 FNYEAQ. The CDR3 contains 15 residues. The CDR3 loop is CASSAWGRGTDTQYF. CDR3 DNA sequence: TGTGCCAGCAGCGCCTGGGGCAGGGGCACAGATACGCAGTATTTT. Full variable domain (remainder filled in from reference TRBV7-6 and TRBJ2-3): GAGVSQSPRYKVTKRGQDVALRCDPISGHVSLYWYRQALGQGPEFLTYFNYEAQQDKSGLPNDRFSAERPEGSISTLTIQRTEQRDSAMYRCASSAWGRGTDTQYFGPGTRLTVL.

This chain joins TRBV10-1 and TRBJ1-3; D call uncertain. CDR3 size: 13 residues. Germline V gene data show CDR1 as WNHNN and CDR2 as SYGVQD (reference sequence). With 8 bases removed from V and 0 bases from J, the gap between germline ends came to 8 bases. CDR3 sequence: CASPAHSGNTIYF. In DNA, the CDR3 is TGCGCCAGCCCAGCTCACTCTGGAAACACCATATATTTT.

V gene TRBV5-1 combines with J gene TRBJ1-2; TRBD1 matches at 7 bases. The trim removed 5 bases at V and 3 bases at J, leaving 4 bases unmatched. CDR3 length: 13 residues. Per the germline V gene, CDR1 is SGHRS and CDR2 is YFSETQ. CDR3 sequence: CASRRGRDYGYTF. The DNA for the CDR3 is TGCGCCAGCAGGAGGGGGCGCGACTATGGCTACACCTTC. The variable domain in full, completed from reference TRBV5-1 and TRBJ1-2, reads KAGVTQTPRYLIKTRGQQVTLSCSPISGHRSVSWYQQTPGQGLQFLFEYFSETQRNKGNFPGRFSGRQFSNSRSEMNVSTLELGDSALYLCASRRGRDYGYTFGSGTRLTVV.

The chain couples TRBV19 to TRBJ2-5, with 9 bases matching TRBD2. CDR1 LNHDA and CDR2 SQIVND come from the germline V gene (reference sequence). This CDR3 is built from 15 residues. After removal of 3 bases from V and 5 bases from J, the junction contained 7 bases not matched to a gene. The CDR3 sequence is CASSISASGAETQYF. The DNA of the CDR3 is TGTGCCAGTAGTATCTCGGCTAGCGGGGCGGAGACCCAGTACTTC.

This clone was detected once. The J gene is TRBJ2-5, the V gene TRBV2; 7 positions agree with TRBD1. J was trimmed by 3 bases and V by 3 bases; bases with no gene match: 7. The germline CDR1 and CDR2 sequences are SNHLY and FYNNEI. CDR3 size: 15 residues. The CDR3 here is CASSDPGQKKETQYF. The CDR3 region has the DNA TGTGCCAGCAGTGACCCGGGACAGAAAAAAGAGACCCAGTACTTC.

The chain has TRBV29-1 and TRBJ2-4; TRBD1 might be the D (5 bases). The CDR3 consists of 16 residues. The germline V gene has CDR1 SQVTM and CDR2 ANQGSEA. V was shortened by 5 bases and J by 0 bases, with 17 bases between the two germline ends. The chain's CDR3 is CSVWQGPSLAKNIQYF. The CDR3, as DNA: TGCAGCGTTTGGCAGGGTCCATCGCTAGCCAAAAACATTCAGTACTTC.

This sequence joins TRBV10-1 and TRBJ2-5; D gene ambiguous. V lost 3 bases, J lost 4 bases, and 6 bases lay in between. There are 12 residues in the CDR3. From germline, CDR1 is WNHNN and CDR2 SYGVQD (reference sequence). The CDR3 DNA sequence: TGCGCCAGCAGTGACAACGCAGAGACCCAGTACTTC. Its translation is CASSDNAETQYF.

A word on this clone: The junction shows a germline mismatch at one end, possibly a read error. This chain joins TRBV5-1 and TRBJ1-5; D unclear. CDR3 size: 11 residues. CDR1 is SGHRS and CDR2 is YFSETQ in the germline V gene. The CDR3 nucleotides are TGTCCCTCTGGGGGCAATCAGCCCCAGCATTTT. It translates to CPSGGNQPQHF. The full variable domain, rest sourced from reference TRBV5-1 and TRBJ1-5, is KAGVTQTPRYLIKTRGQQVTLSCSPISGHRSVSWYQQTPGQGLQFLFEYFSETQRNKGNFPGRFSGRQFSNSRSEMNVSTLELGDSALYLCPSGGNQPQHFGDGTRLSIL.

The V gene is TRBV6-5, the J gene TRBJ2-7, with TRBD1 identical over 7 bases. This CDR3 contains 12 residues. CDR1 MNHEY and CDR2 SVGAGI come from the germline V gene. V lost 10 bases and J lost 3; bases outside the gene matches: 6. For the CDR3, the DNA is TGTGCCACCATAGGGGACAGCTACGAGCAGTACTTC. This encodes CATIGDSYEQYF.

J is TRBJ2-1 and V is TRBV7-2, with unresolved D. The ends were cut back, 2 bases at V and 9 bases at J, with 5 bases in the middle. This CDR3 spans 11 amino acids. CDR1 SGHTA and CDR2 FQGNSA come from the germline V gene. The CDR3 nucleotides read TGTGCCAGCAGCTTAAGGAGTGAGCAGTTCTTC. This sequence encodes CASSLRSEQFF.

The rearrangement links TRBV5-1 to TRBJ2-5; weak D call: TRBD2 (5 bases). V lost 5 bases and J lost 4, with 15 bases in between. The germline V gene has CDR1 SGHRS and CDR2 YFSETQ. There are 14 residues in the CDR3. The CDR3 spells CASSPAGVGETQYF. In DNA form, the CDR3 reads TGCGCCAGCAGTCCCGCCGGGGTAGGAGAGACCCAGTACTTC.

Notes on this clone: A junction boundary mismatches the germline segment, possibly from a read error. The V gene is TRBV10-3, the J gene TRBJ1-2; D possibly corresponds to TRBD1 (5 bases). This CDR3 is built from 14 residues. Germline V gene lookup returns CDR1 ENHRY and CDR2 SYGVKD. This chain's CDR3 is CASSYSNQGGGYTF. DNA for the CDR3: TGTGCCAGCAGTTACTCGAACCAGGGCGGAGGCTACACCTTC.

V usage is TRBV29-1 and J usage is TRBJ2-1; 8 bases are a match to TRBD1. The CDR3 extends over 13 amino acids. The germline V gene has CDR1 SQVTM and CDR2 ANQGSEA. V lost 7 bases, J lost 6 bases, and 8 bases stayed unmatched. CDR3 region: CSARTGLVNEQFF. CDR3 DNA: TGCAGCGCACGGACAGGGCTTGTCAATGAGCAGTTCTTC.

The genes are TRBV18 and TRBJ2-1; tentatively, D is TRBD1 (5 bases). The germline CDR1 and CDR2 sequences are KGHSH and LQKENI. There are 14 residues in the CDR3. V was clipped by 8 bases and J by 5 bases, with 16 bases between them. In DNA form, the CDR3 reads TGTGCCAGCGAACAGGTTTTAACCAACAATGAGCAGTTCTTC. As protein: CASEQVLTNNEQFF.

The V call is TRBV27, the J call TRBJ1-2; D is unclear. This CDR3 spans 11 amino acids. Germline lookup yields CDR1 MNHEY and CDR2 SMNVEV (reference sequence). V was trimmed by 8 bases and J by 1 base, leaving 5 bases between them. CDR3 coding DNA: TGTGCCAGCGGGGATAACTATGGCTACACCTTC. It yields the protein CASGDNYGYTF.

The V and J genes are TRBV7-9 and TRBJ1-2; 8 positions match TRBD1. The length of the CDR3 is 14 residues. CDR1 and CDR2 from the germline V gene are SEHNR and FQNEAQ (reference sequence). V lost 3 bases, J lost 6 bases, and 6 bases stayed unmatched. CDR3 coding DNA: TGTGCCAGCAGCTTTAGCAGGGGGCAGGATGGCTACACCTTC. This sequence encodes CASSFSRGQDGYTF.

The genes are TRBV7-9 and TRBJ2-3; 8 nucleotides line up with TRBD2. In germline, CDR1 is SEHNR, CDR2 FQNEAQ (reference sequence). This CDR3 has 14 residues. J gave up 2 bases and V 6 bases, and 4 bases lay outside the gene matches. The CDR3 region is CASSSGILTDTQYF. The CDR3 bases are TGTGCCAGCAGTAGCGGGATCCTCACAGATACGCAGTATTTT.

The J gene is TRBJ1-4, the V gene TRBV25-1; the match to TRBD1 covers 7 bases. Trimming cost V 3 bases and J 8 bases; bases outside gene matches: 6. The CDR3 runs to 14 residues. Germline CDR1 and CDR2: MGHDK and SYGVNS. DNA of the CDR3: TGTGCCAGCAGTGATCCCAGGGGGGGCGAAAAACTGTTTTTT. Residues: CASSDPRGGEKLFF. Full variable domain (outside the CDR3, taken from reference TRBV25-1 and TRBJ1-4): EADIYQTPRYLVIGTGKKITLECSQTMGHDKMYWYQQDPGMELHLIHYSYGVNSTEKGDLSSESTVSRIRTEHFPLTLESARPSHTSQYLCASSDPRGGEKLFFGSGTQLSVL.

CDR3 amino acids: CASSSDPGRQSEQFF. For the CDR3, the DNA is TGTGCCAGCAGCTCCGACCCGGGAAGACAGAGTGAGCAGTTCTTC. The rearrangement links TRBV5-4 to TRBJ2-1; TRBD1 or TRBD2 may be the D gene (5 bases each). V lost 3 bases to trimming and J lost 9 bases, with 19 bases between them. The CDR3 covers 15 residues. Germline CDR1 SGHNT, CDR2 YYREEE (reference sequence).

The chain couples TRBV6-5 to TRBJ2-6; no clear D. Germline CDR1 MNHEY, CDR2 SVGAGI. The CDR3 totals 14 residues. With 5 bases removed from V and 1 base from J, the gap between germline ends came to 6 bases. CDR3 loop: CASSPESGANVLTF. The DNA for the CDR3 is TGTGCCAGCAGTCCAGAATCTGGGGCCAACGTCCTGACTTTC.

V usage is TRBV4-3 and J usage is TRBJ1-3, with D unclear. Germline V lookup: CDR1 LGHNA, CDR2 YSLEER. This CDR3 has 17 residues. Trimming removed 0 bases at V and 0 bases at J, with 12 bases between. DNA for the CDR3: TGCGCCAGCAGCCAAGATCTAAGGGCCTACTCTGGAAACACCATATATTTT. Translating gives CASSQDLRAYSGNTIYF.

This chain links TRBV13 with TRBJ2-3; the match to TRBD2 covers 8 bases. The CDR3 has 19 amino acids. CDR1 and CDR2 from the germline V gene are PRHDT and FYEKMQ (reference sequence). V was clipped by 5 bases and J by 2 bases; unmatched bases: 18. The DNA of the CDR3 is TGTGCCAGCAGCGAGGTGAAGTACGGGGGACTAGAAGACACAGATACGCAGTATTTT. Residues: CASSEVKYGGLEDTDTQYF.

The chain couples TRBV18 to TRBJ1-1; a weak D match, TRBD1 (5 bases). The CDR3 extends over 14 amino acids. The V gene's germline CDR1 is KGHSH and CDR2 LQKENI. Trimming removed 10 bases from V and 1 base from J, with 16 bases in between. As DNA, the CDR3 is TGTGCCACCCCCGGGTGGGGGAGGAACACTGAAGCTTTCTTT. Its protein is CATPGWGRNTEAFF.